Here is one T cell receptor (beta chain) with its context. One end of the junction varies from germline; a read error may be responsible. The sample belongs to a study of blood T cell repertoires in COVID-19. Study as a whole: Whether acute or convalescent, the COVID-19 samples came from the United States, Italy and Spain. T cells, B-cell-depleted T cells, or PBMCs supplied cDNA or gDNA.

Germline CDR1 MDHEN, CDR2 SYDVKM. The CDR3 runs 13 residues. The authors' processing: Using reference gene primer amplification, nucleated cell counts were estimated. The protocol was immunoSEQ multiplex PCR, while the TCRdb copy is restricted to in-frame clones and leaves out a portion. The DNA was the basis for D and trimming; V, J and clone size are from that table. Of 150,000 to 200,000 clones listed, 80% to 90% are singletons. Sample: peripheral blood. The chain couples TRBV28 to TRBJ2-7; 7 positions match TRBD2. The source of this sequence is a woman in her 70s with acute or convalescent COVID-19. The CDR3 protein is CASSSNLAAMGDF. The DNA for the CDR3 is TGTGCCAGCAGTTCCAATCTAGCGGCTATGGGGGACTTC.